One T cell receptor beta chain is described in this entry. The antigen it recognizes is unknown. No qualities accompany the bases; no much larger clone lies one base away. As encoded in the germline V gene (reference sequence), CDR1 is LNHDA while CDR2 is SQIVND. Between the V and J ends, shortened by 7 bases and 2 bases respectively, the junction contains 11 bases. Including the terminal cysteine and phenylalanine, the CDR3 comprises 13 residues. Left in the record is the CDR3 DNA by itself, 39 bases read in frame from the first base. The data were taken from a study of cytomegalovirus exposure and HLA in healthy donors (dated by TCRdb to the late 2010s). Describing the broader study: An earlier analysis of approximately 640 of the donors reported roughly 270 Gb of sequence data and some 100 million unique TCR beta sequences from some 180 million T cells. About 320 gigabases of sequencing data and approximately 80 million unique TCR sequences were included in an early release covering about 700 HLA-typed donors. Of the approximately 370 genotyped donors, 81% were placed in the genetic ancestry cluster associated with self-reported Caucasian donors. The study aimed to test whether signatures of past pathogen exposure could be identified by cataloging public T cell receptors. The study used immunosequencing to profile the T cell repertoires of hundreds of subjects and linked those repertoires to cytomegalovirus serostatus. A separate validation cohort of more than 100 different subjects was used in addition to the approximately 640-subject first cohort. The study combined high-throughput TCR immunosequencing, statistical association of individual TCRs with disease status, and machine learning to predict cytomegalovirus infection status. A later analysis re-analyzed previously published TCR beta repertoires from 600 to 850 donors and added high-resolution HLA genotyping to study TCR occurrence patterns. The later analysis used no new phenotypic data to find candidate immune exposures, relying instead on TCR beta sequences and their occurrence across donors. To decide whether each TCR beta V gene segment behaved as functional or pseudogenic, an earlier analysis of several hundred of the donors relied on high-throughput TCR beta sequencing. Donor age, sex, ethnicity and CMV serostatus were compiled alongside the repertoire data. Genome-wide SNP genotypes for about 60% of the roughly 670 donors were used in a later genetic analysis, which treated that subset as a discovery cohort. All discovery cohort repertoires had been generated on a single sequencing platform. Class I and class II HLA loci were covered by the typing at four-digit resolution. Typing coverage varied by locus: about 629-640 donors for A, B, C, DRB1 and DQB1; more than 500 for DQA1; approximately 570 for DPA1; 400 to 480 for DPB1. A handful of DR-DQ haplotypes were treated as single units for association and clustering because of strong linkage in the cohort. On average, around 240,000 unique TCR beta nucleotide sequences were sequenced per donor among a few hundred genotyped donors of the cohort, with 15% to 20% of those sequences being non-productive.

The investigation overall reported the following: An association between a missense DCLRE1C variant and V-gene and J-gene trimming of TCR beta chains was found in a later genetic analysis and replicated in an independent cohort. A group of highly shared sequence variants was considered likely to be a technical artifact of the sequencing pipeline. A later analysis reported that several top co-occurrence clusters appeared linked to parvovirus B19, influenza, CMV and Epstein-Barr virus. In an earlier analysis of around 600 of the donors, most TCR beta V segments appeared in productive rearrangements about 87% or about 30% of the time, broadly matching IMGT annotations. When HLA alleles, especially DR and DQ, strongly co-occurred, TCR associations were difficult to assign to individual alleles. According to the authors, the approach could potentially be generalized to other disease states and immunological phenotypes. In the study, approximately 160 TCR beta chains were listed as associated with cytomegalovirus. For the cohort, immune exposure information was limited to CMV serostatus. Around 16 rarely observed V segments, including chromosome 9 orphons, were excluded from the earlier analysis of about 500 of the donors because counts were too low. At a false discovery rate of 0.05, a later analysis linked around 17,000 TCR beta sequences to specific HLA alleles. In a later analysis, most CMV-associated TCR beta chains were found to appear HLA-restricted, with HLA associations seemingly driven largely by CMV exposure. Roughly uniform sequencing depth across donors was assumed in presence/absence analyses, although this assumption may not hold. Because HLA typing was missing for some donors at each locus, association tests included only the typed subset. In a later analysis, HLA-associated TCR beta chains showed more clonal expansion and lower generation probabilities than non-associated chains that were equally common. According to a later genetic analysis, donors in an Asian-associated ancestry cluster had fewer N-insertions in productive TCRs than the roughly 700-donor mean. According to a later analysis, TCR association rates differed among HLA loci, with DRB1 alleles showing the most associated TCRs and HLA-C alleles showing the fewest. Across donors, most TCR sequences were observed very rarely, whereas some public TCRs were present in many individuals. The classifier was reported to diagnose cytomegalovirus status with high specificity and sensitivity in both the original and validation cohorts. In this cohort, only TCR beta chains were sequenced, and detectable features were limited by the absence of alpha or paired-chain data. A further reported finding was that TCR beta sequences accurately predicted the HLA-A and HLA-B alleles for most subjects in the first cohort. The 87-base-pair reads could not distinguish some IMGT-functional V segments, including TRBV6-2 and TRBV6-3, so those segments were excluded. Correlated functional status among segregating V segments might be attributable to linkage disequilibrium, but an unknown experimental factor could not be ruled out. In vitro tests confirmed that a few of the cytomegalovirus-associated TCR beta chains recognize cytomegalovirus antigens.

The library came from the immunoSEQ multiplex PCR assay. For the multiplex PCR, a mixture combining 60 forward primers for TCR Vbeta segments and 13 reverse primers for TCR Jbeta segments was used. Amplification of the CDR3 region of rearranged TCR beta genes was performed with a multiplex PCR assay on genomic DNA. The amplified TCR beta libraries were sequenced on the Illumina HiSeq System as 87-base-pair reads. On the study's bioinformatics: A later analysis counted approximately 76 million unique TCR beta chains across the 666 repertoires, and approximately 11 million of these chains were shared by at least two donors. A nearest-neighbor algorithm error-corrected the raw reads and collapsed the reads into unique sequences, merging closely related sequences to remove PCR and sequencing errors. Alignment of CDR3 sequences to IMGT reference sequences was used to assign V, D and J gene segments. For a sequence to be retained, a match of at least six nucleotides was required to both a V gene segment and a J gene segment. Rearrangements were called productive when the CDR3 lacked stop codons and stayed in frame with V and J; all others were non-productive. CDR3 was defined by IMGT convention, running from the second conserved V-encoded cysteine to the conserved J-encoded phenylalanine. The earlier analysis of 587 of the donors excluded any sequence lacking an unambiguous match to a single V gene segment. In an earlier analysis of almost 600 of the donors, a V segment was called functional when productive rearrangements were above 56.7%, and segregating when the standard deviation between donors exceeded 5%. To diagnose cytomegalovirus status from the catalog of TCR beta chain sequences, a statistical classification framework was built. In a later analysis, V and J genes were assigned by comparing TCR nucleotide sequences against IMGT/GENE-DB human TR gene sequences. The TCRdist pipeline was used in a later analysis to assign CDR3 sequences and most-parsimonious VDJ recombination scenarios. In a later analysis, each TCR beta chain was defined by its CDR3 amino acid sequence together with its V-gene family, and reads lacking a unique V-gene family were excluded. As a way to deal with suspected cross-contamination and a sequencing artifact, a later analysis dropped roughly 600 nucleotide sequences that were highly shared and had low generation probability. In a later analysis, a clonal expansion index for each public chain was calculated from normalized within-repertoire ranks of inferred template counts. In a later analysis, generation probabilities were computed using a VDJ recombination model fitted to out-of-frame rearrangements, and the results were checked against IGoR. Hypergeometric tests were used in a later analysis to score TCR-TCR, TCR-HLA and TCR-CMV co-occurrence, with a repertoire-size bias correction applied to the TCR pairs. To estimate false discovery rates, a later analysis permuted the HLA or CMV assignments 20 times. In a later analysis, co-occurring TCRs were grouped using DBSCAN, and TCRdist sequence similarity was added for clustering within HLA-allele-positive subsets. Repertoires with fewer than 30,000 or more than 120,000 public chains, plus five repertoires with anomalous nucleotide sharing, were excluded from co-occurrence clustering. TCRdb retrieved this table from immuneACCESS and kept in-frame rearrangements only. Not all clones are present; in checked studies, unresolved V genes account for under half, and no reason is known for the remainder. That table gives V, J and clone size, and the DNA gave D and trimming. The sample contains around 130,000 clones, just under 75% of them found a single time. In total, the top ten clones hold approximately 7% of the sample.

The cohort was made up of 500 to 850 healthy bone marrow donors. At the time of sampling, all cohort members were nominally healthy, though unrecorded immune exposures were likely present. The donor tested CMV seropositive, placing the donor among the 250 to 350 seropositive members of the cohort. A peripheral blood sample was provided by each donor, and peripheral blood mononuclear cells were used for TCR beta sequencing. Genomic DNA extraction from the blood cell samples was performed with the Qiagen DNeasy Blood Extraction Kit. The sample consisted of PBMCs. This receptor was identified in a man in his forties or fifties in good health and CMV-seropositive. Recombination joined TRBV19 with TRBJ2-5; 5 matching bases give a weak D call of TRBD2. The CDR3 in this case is CASNPPGQETQYF. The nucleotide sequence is TGTGCCAGTAACCCCCCGGGGCAAGAGACCCAGTACTTC.